This is a list of T cell receptor beta chains from one sample in a study of T cells after posttransplantation cyclophosphamide. Data came from immunoSEQ multiplex PCR; TCRdb stores just in-frame clones and leaves some out. There are roughly 12,000 clones in the sample; about 95% occur only once, and roughly 0.3% lies in the top ten. Sequenced: naive CD8+ T cells sorted from PBMCs. The receptor source for this set is a man aged 25-45 years in good health and a related stem cell transplant donor. The CDR3 runs from the conserved cysteine through the conserved F or W. D genes are given only for firm matches. Clone size is given for some rows only: seen once, a few or many times, or a class if the clone is expanded.

clone_size j_call v_call d_call cdr3_nt cdr3_aa
NA TRBJ2-3 TRBV5-4 NA TGTGCCAGCAGCCCGGGGAGAAGCACAGATACGCAGTATTTT CASSPGRSTDTQYF
NA TRBJ2-5 TRBV7-9 NA TGTGCCAGCAGCTTAGCGAGGGAGACCCAGTACTTC CASSLARETQYF
NA TRBJ1-1 TRBV9 TRBD1 TGTGCCAGCAGCTCCTTCGACAGGGGCACTGAAGCTTTCTTT CASSSFDRGTEAFF
once TRBJ2-2 TRBV5-4 TRBD1 TGTGCCAGCAGCCCAGGGACAGACACCGGGGAGCTGTTTTTT CASSPGTDTGELFF
NA TRBJ2-5 TRBV11-2 NA TGTGCCAGCAGCTCCCGAATTCTTCGACAGGCCATCCAAGAGACCCAGTACTTC CASSSRILRQAIQETQYF
NA TRBJ2-7 TRBV6-5 TRBD1 TGTGCCAGCAGTTACCCGAGGGGACAGGGGACCTACGAGCAGTACTTC CASSYPRGQGTYEQYF
few TRBJ2-2 TRBV5-6 TRBD1 TGTGCCAGCAGCTGGGGACAGGGGACTACCGGGGAGCTGTTTTTT CASSWGQGTTGELFF
NA TRBJ2-3 TRBV2 NA TGTGCCAGCGCTTTAAACGGCAGGTCGGATCCAGATACGCAGTATTTT CASALNGRSDPDTQYF
NA TRBJ1-1 TRBV6-1 NA TGTGCCAGCAGTGAGCTGCATTTTGAGACTGAAGCTTTCTTT CASSELHFETEAFF
NA TRBJ2-5 TRBV5-4 TRBD1 TGTGCCAGCAGCTTTCGGGACAGGCAAGAGACCCAGTACTTC CASSFRDRQETQYF
NA TRBJ1-2 TRBV10-3 TRBD1 TGTGCCATCAGTGTAGGTAGCCGGGACAGGGACTTCCTCGGCTACACCTTC CAISVGSRDRDFLGYTF
once TRBJ2-3 TRBV5-1 NA TGCGCCAGCAGCTTGGATTCGGGGAGGTTAGGAACAGATACGCAGTATTTT CASSLDSGRLGTDTQYF
NA TRBJ2-3 TRBV9 NA TGTGCCAGCAGCGTCGATCGGGTTAGGACAGATACGCAGTATTTT CASSVDRVRTDTQYF